This T cell receptor beta chain emerged from a study of T cell clonotyping in hematopoietic cell transplantation. Profiling relied on immunoSEQ multiplex PCR, and the TCRdb table lists in-frame clones only, not all of them. Of approximately 42,000 clones listed, 95% are singletons. This clone has only one observation. The sequence was obtained from a man aged 25-45 years in good health. Some clones in this sample may be carry-over from other donors' samples. Source material: peripheral blood mononuclear cells.

The CDR3 here is CASSTTSDRRTEQYF. The CDR3 DNA is TGTGCCAGCAGTACTACTAGCGACAGACGAACGGAGCAGTACTTC. The chain carries TRBV6-6 and TRBJ2-7, with 7 bases aligning to TRBD2. Germline V gene data show CDR1 as MNHNY and CDR2 as SVGAGI (reference sequence). CDR3 size: 15 residues. The J segment lost 7 bases and the V segment lost 5 bases, leaving 14 bases of the junction unmatched.